The 18 T cell receptor beta chains below all came from one sample that was sequenced in a study of blood T cell repertoires in COVID-19. Sequencing was performed with immunoSEQ multiplex PCR; in TCRdb, only in-frame clones are kept and a portion is missing. The sample yields tens of thousands of clones, about 88% seen once. The specimen was peripheral blood. The source is a human donor in a cohort sampled during active COVID-19. The donor label of this sample is uncertain.

This chain links TRBV5-1 with TRBJ2-7; a possible D gene is TRBD1 (6 bases). With 1 base removed from V and 2 bases from J, the gap between germline ends came to 10 bases. The CDR3 covers 14 residues. Germline lookup yields CDR1 SGHRS and CDR2 YFSETQ. The CDR3: CASSLWGLPYEQYF. The CDR3 coding sequence is TGCGCCAGCAGCTTGTGGGGGCTCCCCTACGAGCAGTACTTC.

The chain joins TRBV7-8 to TRBJ2-3; 8 bases map to TRBD2. J gave up 5 bases and V 7 bases, and 11 bases lay outside the gene matches. The germline V gene has CDR1 SGHVS and CDR2 FQNEAQ. The CDR3 runs to 15 residues. The CDR3 reads CASTPDSGIVDTQYF. The CDR3 DNA reads as TGTGCCAGCACCCCGGATAGCGGGATTGTAGATACGCAGTATTTT.

J is TRBJ2-7 and V is TRBV30, with D hard to call. Looked up from germline, CDR1 is GTSNPN and CDR2 is SVGIG (reference sequence). V shed 1 base and J shed 4 bases, with 14 bases lying between them. The CDR3 has 14 residues. Here the CDR3 reads CAWSALGYQYEQYF. The CDR3 DNA reads as TGTGCCTGGAGTGCTTTGGGCTACCAATACGAGCAGTACTTC.

This sequence joins TRBV3-1 (or the pseudogene TRBV3-2) and TRBJ2-2; TRBD1 might be the D (5 bases). With 1 base removed from V and 2 bases from J, the gap between germline ends came to 8 bases. Germline lookup yields CDR1 LGHDT and CDR2 YNNKEL (reference sequence). The CDR3 sequence is 15 residues long. CDR3 coding DNA: TGTGCCAGCAGCCAAGCCGGACATAACACCGGGGAGCTGTTTTTT. This codes for CASSQAGHNTGELFF.

This rearrangement joins TRBV7-9 to TRBJ1-1, with 8 bases matching TRBD1. V shed 5 bases and J 10 bases; nucleotides not matched to a gene: 12. This CDR3 region has 14 residues. Per germline, CDR1 SEHNR and CDR2 FQNEAQ (reference sequence). CDR3 sequence: CASSHGDRGVRAFF. The CDR3 DNA sequence: TGTGCCAGCAGCCATGGAGACAGGGGAGTGAGAGCTTTCTTT. The entire variable domain, with the rest obtained from reference TRBV7-9 and TRBJ1-1, is as follows: DTGVSQNPRHKITKRGQNVTFRCDPISEHNRLYWYRQTLGQGPEFLTYFQNEAQLEKSRLLSDRFSAERPKGSFSTLEIQRTEQGDSAMYLCASSHGDRGVRAFFGQGTRLTVV.

This sequence joins TRBV15 and TRBJ2-1; 10 positions match TRBD2. J was trimmed by 9 bases and V by 0 bases; bases with no gene match: 8. The V gene's germline CDR1 is LNHNV and CDR2 YYDKDF (reference sequence). This CDR3 has 16 residues. CDR3 DNA sequence: TGTGCCACCAGCAGAGATCGAGCGGGAGGGCGTGGTGAGCAGTTCTTC. This encodes CATSRDRAGGRGEQFF.

The V gene is TRBV5-1, the J gene TRBJ1-1, with D possibly TRBD1 on 5 matching bases. Trimming stripped 0 bases from V and 3 bases from J, with 12 bases between. Germline lookup yields CDR1 SGHRS and CDR2 YFSETQ. The CDR3 runs 15 residues. CDR3 coding DNA: TGCGCCAGCAGCTTGGGTAGCAGGGCTGACACTGAAGCTTTCTTT. Its protein product is CASSLGSRADTEAFF.

The CDR3 region has the DNA TGTGCCAGCAGCTCAGGGGACAGGAGAGCCTCTGGAAACACCATATATTTT. This encodes CASSSGDRRASGNTIYF. V gene TRBV13 combines with J gene TRBJ1-3; the match to TRBD1 covers 8 bases. Looked up from germline, CDR1 is PRHDT and CDR2 is FYEKMQ (reference sequence). This CDR3 has 17 amino acids. The junction had 8 bases not matched to a gene; V was cut back by 4 bases and J by 0 bases. Using reference TRBV13 and TRBJ1-3 for the parts outside the CDR3, the full variable domain is AAGVIQSPRHLIKEKRETATLKCYPIPRHDTVYWYQQGPGQDPQFLISFYEKMQSDKGSIPDRFSAQQFSDYHSELNMSSLELGDSALYFCASSSGDRRASGNTIYFGEGSWLTVV.

This clone has only a few counts. The rearrangement links TRBV5-1 to TRBJ2-7; D ambiguous. Germline V lookup: CDR1 SGHRS, CDR2 YFSETQ. Trimming removed 0 bases at V and 0 bases at J, with 10 bases between. The CDR3 sequence is 15 residues long. The CDR3 region is CASSLDLRSSYEQYF. CDR3 bases: TGCGCCAGCAGCTTGGACTTGAGGAGCTCCTACGAGCAGTACTTC.

The V and J genes are TRBV19 and TRBJ1-5; D is uncertain. Germline values: CDR1 LNHDA, CDR2 SQIVND (reference sequence). Trimming pared 2 bases from V and 7 bases from J, leaving 15 bases between. This CDR3 contains 15 residues. The CDR3 spells CASSIYMAREQPQHF. The CDR3 DNA follows: TGTGCCAGTAGTATATATATGGCGAGGGAACAGCCCCAGCATTTT.

This clone showed up just once. The V and J genes are TRBV15 and TRBJ2-1, with TRBD2 matching over 7 bases. Per the germline V gene, CDR1 is LNHNV and CDR2 is YYDKDF (reference sequence). The CDR3 totals 15 residues. V was clipped by 1 base and J by 9 bases; unmatched bases: 9. The CDR3 reads CATSRGGGRAGEQFF. The CDR3 nucleotides read TGTGCCACCAGCAGAGGTGGGGGGAGGGCCGGTGAGCAGTTCTTC.

The genes are TRBV5-1 and TRBJ2-1; D perhaps matches TRBD1 (6 bases). This CDR3 contains 16 residues. Trimming left V 4 bases short and J 6 bases short, with 20 bases between. The germline V gene encodes CDR1 SGHRS and CDR2 YFSETQ. The CDR3 here is CASSASLGGTSNEQFF. In nucleotides, the CDR3 is TGCGCCAGCAGCGCCAGCCTAGGGGGTACCTCCAATGAGCAGTTCTTC. Variable domain in full (rest from reference TRBV5-1 and TRBJ2-1): KAGVTQTPRYLIKTRGQQVTLSCSPISGHRSVSWYQQTPGQGLQFLFEYFSETQRNKGNFPGRFSGRQFSNSRSEMNVSTLELGDSALYLCASSASLGGTSNEQFFGPGTRLTVL.

The chain uses TRBV7-2 and TRBJ2-3; maybe TRBD1 (6 bases). The V and J ends lost 8 bases and 6 bases respectively, with 15 bases between them. Per the germline V gene, CDR1 is SGHTA and CDR2 is FQGNSA. The CDR3 has 13 residues. The CDR3 bases are TGTGCCAGCGGACGGAACCAGGGGGATACGCAGTATTTT. Translating gives CASGRNQGDTQYF. Complete variable domain (other parts from reference TRBV7-2 and TRBJ2-3): GAGVSQSPSNKVTEKGKDVELRCDPISGHTALYWYRQSLGQGLEFLIYFQGNSAPDKSGLPSDRFSAERTGGSVSTLTIQRTQQEDSAVYLCASGRNQGDTQYFGPGTRLTVL.

The CDR3 reads CASSLVQGGVGGYTF. In DNA form, the CDR3 reads TGTGCCAGCAGTTTAGTTCAGGGAGGGGTAGGGGGCTACACCTTC. The gene calls are TRBV28 and TRBJ1-2; possibly TRBD1 for D (5 bases). The CDR3 is 15 residues long. The V end lost 2 bases, the J end lost 8 bases, and 18 bases lay between the germline ends. Germline values: CDR1 MDHEN, CDR2 SYDVKM.

This chain uses TRBV30 with TRBJ1-5; possibly TRBD1 for D (6 bases). V dropped 2 bases and J dropped 4 bases, with 9 bases sitting between them. This CDR3 is built from 13 residues. The germline CDR1 and CDR2 sequences are GTSNPN and SVGIG (reference sequence). The CDR3 reads CAWSTGQNQPQHF. The DNA of the CDR3 is TGTGCCTGGAGTACAGGGCAAAATCAGCCCCAGCATTTT.

The rearrangement links TRBV5-1 to TRBJ2-7, with 14 nucleotides matching TRBD2. In germline, CDR1 is SGHRS, CDR2 YFSETQ. Losses at the gene ends were 5 bases for V and 2 bases for J; bases not matched to a gene: 3. This CDR3 comprises 15 residues. The CDR3 DNA sequence: TGCGCCAGCAGGATGGGACTAGCGGGAGCCTACGAGCAGTACTTC. Amino acids: CASRMGLAGAYEQYF.

V usage is TRBV2 and J usage is TRBJ2-6; 9 bases align to TRBD1. CDR3 length: 16 residues. Germline CDR1 reads SNHLY; CDR2 reads FYNNEI. V dropped 6 bases and J dropped 0; count of bases not matched to a gene: 3. The CDR3, as DNA: TGTGCCAGCAGCCGGGACAGGGACTCTGGGGCCAACGTCCTGACTTTC. Protein sequence: CASSRDRDSGANVLTF. Together with reference TRBV2 and TRBJ2-6, the CDR3 gives the full variable domain: EPEVTQTPSHQVTQMGQEVILRCVPISNHLYFYWYRQILGQKVEFLVSFYNNEISEKSEIFDDQFSVERPDGSNFTLKIRSTKLEDSAMYFCASSRDRDSGANVLTFGAGSRLTVL.

The V and J genes are TRBV6-5 and TRBJ1-2; D unclear. The CDR3 contains 13 residues. CDR1 is MNHEY and CDR2 is SVGAGI in the germline V gene. Trimming shortened V by 5 bases and J by 4 bases, and 11 bases separated the two germline ends. The CDR3 spells CASSKTAAYGYTF. CDR3 nucleotides: TGTGCCAGCAGTAAGACGGCGGCCTATGGCTACACCTTC.